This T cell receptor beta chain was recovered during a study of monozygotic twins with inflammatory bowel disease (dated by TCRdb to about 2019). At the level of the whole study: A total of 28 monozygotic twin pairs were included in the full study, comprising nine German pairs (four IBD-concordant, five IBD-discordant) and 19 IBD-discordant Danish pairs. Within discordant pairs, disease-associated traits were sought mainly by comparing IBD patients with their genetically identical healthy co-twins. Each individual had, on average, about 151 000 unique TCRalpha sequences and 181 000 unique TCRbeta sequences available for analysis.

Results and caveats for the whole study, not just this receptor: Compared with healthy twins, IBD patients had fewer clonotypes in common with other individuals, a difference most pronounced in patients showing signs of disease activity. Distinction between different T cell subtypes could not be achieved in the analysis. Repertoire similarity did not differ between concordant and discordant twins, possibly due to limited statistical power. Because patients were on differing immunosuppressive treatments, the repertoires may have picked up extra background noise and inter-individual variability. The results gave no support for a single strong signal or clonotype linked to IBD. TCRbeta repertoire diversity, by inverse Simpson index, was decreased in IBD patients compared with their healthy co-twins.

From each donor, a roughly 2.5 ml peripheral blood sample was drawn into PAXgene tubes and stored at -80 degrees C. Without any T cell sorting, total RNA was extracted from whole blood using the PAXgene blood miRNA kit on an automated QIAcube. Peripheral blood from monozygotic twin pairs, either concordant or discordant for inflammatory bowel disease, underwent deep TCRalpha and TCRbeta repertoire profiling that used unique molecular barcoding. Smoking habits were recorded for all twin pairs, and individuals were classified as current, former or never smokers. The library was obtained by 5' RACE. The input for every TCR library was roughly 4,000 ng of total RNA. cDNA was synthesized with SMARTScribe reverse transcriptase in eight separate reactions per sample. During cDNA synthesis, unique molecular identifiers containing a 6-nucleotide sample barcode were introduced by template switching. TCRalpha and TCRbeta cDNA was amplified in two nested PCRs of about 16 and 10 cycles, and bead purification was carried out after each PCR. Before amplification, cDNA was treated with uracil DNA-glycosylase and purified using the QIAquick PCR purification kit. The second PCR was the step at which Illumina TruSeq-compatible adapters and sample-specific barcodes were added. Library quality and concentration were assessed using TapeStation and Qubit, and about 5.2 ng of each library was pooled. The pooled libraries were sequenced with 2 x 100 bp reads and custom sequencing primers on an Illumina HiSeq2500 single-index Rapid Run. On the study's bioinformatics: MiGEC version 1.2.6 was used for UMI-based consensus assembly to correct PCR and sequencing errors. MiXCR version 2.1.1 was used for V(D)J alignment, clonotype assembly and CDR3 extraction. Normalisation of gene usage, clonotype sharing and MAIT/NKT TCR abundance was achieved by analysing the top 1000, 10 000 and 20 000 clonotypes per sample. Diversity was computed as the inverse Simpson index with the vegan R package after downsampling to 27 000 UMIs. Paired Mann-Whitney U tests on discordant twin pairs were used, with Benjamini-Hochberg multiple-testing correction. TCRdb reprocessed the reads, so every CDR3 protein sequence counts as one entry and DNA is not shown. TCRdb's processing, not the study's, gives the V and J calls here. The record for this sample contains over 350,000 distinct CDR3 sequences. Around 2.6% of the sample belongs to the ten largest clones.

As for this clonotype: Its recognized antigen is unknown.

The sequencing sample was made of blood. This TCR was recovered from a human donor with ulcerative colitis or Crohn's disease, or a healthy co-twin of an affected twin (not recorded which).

CDR3 loop: CASAGQGDLNTEAFF. Recombination joined TRBV25-1 with TRBJ1-1; the TRBD1 assignment by TCRdb is unverifiable without DNA. CDR1 MGHDK and CDR2 SYGVNS are derived from the germline V gene. The CDR3 sequence holds 15 residues, the cysteine and phenylalanine included. No DNA appears here.